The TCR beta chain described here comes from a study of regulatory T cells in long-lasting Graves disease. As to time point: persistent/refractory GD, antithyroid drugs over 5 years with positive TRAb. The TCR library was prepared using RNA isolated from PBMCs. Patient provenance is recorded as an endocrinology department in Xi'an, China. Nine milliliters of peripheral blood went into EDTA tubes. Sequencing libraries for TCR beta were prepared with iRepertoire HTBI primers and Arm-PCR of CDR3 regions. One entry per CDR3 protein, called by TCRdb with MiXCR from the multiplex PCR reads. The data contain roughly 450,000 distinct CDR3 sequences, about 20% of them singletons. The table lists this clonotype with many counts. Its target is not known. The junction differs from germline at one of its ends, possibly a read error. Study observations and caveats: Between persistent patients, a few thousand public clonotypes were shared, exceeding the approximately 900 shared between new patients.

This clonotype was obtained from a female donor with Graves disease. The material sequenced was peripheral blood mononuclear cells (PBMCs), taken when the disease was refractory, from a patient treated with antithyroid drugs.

Here the CDR3 DNA reads TGTGCCAGCAGTTTTGGGGGTAACTACGAGCAGTACTTC. It yields the protein CASSFGGNYEQYF. The V call is TRBV5-1, the J call TRBJ2-7; D assignment may be TRBD1 or TRBD2 (5 bases each). Germline CDR1 reads SGHRS; CDR2 reads YFSETQ. The CDR3 sequence is 13 residues long.